This entry features one T cell receptor beta chain sequence. This specimen belongs to a study of T cells in Graves' hyperthyroidism and ophthalmopathy. Authors of the study amplified TCR beta CDR3 regions from RNA transcripts. The HTBI primer set drove a first-round RT-PCR of the TCR CDR3. Via MiXCR, TCRdb re-called the multiplex PCR reads, giving one row per CDR3 protein. Counted here are fewer than 500,000 distinct CDR3 sequences, 14% to 15% occurring once; the ten biggest clones make up less than 15%. Germline V lookup: CDR1 MNHNS, CDR2 SASEGT. This CDR3 comprises 13 residues. The V gene end was trimmed by 8 bases and the J gene end by 1 base; junction bases not matched to a gene: 4.

The clonotype was recovered from a man aged 18 to 30 with Graves' ophthalmopathy. Sequencing was performed on blood. The rearrangement uses TRBV6-1 and TRBJ1-2, with 7 bases lining up with TRBD1. The CDR3 is CASSTGINYGYTF. CDR3 DNA sequence: TGTGCCAGCTCGACAGGGATTAACTATGGCTACACCTTC.